This passage covers 5 T cell receptor beta chains from one sample sequenced in a study of cytomegalovirus exposure and HLA in healthy donors. Researchers ran the PCR with 60 Vbeta and 13 Jbeta primers. Profiling relied on immunoSEQ multiplex PCR, and the TCRdb table lists in-frame clones only, not all of them. The data show under 35,000 clones, with 65% to 75% seen just once and 20% to 25% held by the top ten. Material for sequencing was PBMCs. These receptors were taken from a man aged 45-60 years in good health and CMV-seropositive.

The rearrangement joins TRBV11-2 to TRBJ2-7; the D is unclear. CDR3 length: 13 amino acids. Per the germline V gene, CDR1 is SGHAT and CDR2 is FQNNGV. Trimming cost V 6 bases and J 2 bases, with 11 bases left between them. The CDR3 loop is CASRSTDTYEQYF. The DNA of the CDR3 is TGTGCCAGCAGATCCACCGACACCTACGAGCAGTACTTC.

The chain employs TRBV23-1 and TRBJ1-1; D is undetermined. TRBV23-1 is designated an ORF whose function remains uncertain. This CDR3 spans 14 amino acids. Trimming cost V 3 bases and J 0 bases, with 8 bases left between them. CDR3 protein: CASSQDFMNTEAFF. The CDR3, as DNA: TGCGCCAGCAGTCAGGACTTTATGAACACTGAAGCTTTCTTT.

This clone has just a few counts. V and J are TRBV30 and TRBJ1-1; TRBD1 might be the D (6 bases). CDR1 is GTSNPN, CDR2 SVGIG, per germline (reference sequence). CDR3 length: 13 amino acids. Trimming left V 1 base short and J 1 base short, with 7 bases between. The CDR3 DNA follows: TGTGCCTGGAGTGGGGGACAGAACACTGAAGCTTTCTTT. Encoded protein: CAWSGGQNTEAFF.

This clone was observed a few times. The chain uses TRBV28 and TRBJ1-4; unclear D gene. This CDR3 has 15 amino acids. CDR1 is MDHEN, CDR2 SYDVKM, per germline. V was trimmed by 6 bases and J by 7 bases, leaving 18 bases between them. CDR3 residues: CASSPSLIGGEKLFF. Here the CDR3 DNA reads TGTGCCAGCAGCCCGAGCCTGATCGGAGGTGAAAAACTGTTTTTT. The whole variable domain, filled in from reference TRBV28 and TRBJ1-4, reads DVKVTQSSRYLVKRTGEKVFLECVQDMDHENMFWYRQDPGLGLRLIYFSYDVKMKEKGDIPEGYSVSREKKERFSLILESASTNQTSMYLCASSPSLIGGEKLFFGSGTQLSVL.

V and J are TRBV4-1 and TRBJ2-2; 7 bases fit TRBD2. CDR1 MGHRA and CDR2 YSYEKL come from the germline V gene. The V gene end was trimmed by 7 bases and the J gene end by 4 bases; junction bases not matched to a gene: 12. The CDR3 extends over 16 amino acids. The CDR3 protein is CASTPGLKEGTGELFF. CDR3 DNA: TGCGCCAGCACACCGGGACTAAAAGAGGGCACCGGGGAGCTGTTTTTT.